This TCR beta chain was observed in a study of identical twins. The CDR3 contains 14 residues. The V and J ends lost 3 bases and 7 bases, in that order; junction bases with no gene match: 9. Germline V lookup: CDR1 SQVTM, CDR2 ANQGSEA. Regarding the study as a whole: Invariant MAIT and iNKT cells could partly confound zero-insertion analyses. It was cross-sectional statistical analysis, not following the same donors, that the conclusions relied on.

In this sample, this clonotype turned up many times. Its antigen remains unknown. Each CDR3 protein is one row after TCRdb ran MiXCR on the 5' RACE reads. This sample has 450,000 to 650,000 distinct CDR3 sequences; approximately 10% occur once, and the top ten carry 2.5% to 3.5%. These data also formed part of another study, on yellow fever vaccine responses in identical twins. Turning to that study: Reportedly, the response of twins' T cells to the vaccine seemed partly convergent, partly personalized.

The sequence was collected from a woman aged 18-29 years in good health. Input material: PBMCs. The chain recombines TRBV29-1 with TRBJ2-1; 7 bases line up with TRBD1. As DNA, the CDR3 is TGCAGCGTTGACAACTCGGGACAGCTTAATGAGCAGTTCTTC. Residues: CSVDNSGQLNEQFF.